The next 25 T cell receptor beta chains were all read from a single sample in a study of blood T cell repertoires in COVID-19. The protocol was immunoSEQ multiplex PCR, while the TCRdb copy is restricted to in-frame clones and leaves out a portion. Seen here are approximately 170,000 clones, roughly 80% observed once, and the top ten hold approximately 8.4%. Material for sequencing was PBMCs or T cells enriched from blood (not recorded which). The receptors originated from a woman aged 50 to 60 who had recovered from COVID-19.

The rearrangement joins TRBV9 to TRBJ1-1; possibly TRBD1 for D (5 bases). V lost 4 bases and J lost 4, with 14 bases in between. This CDR3 has 14 amino acids. Germline assignment: CDR1 SGDLS and CDR2 YYNGEE. The CDR3 DNA is TGTGCCAGCAGCATTGGGACTAAGGCCACTGAAGCTTTCTTT. Translation gives CASSIGTKATEAFF.

The gene calls are TRBV6-5 and TRBJ2-7; 7 nucleotides align to TRBD1. CDR3 size: 15 residues. Per germline, CDR1 MNHEY and CDR2 SVGAGI. V trimming: 0 bases; J trimming: 2 bases; junction bases outside the gene matches: 4. CDR3 sequence: CASSYSRDSAYEQYF. CDR3 sequence (DNA): TGTGCCAGCAGTTACTCTCGGGACAGCGCCTACGAGCAGTACTTC.

The gene calls are TRBV14 and TRBJ2-1; TRBD2 might be the D (6 bases). The CDR3 consists of 19 residues. Germline loops: CDR1 SGHDN, CDR2 FVKESK. V shed 4 bases and J shed 3 bases, with 25 bases lying between them. The CDR3 DNA is TGTGCCAGCAGCCCTGTCGGCCTACCAGGGACTCGCTTCTACAATGAGCAGTTCTTC. As protein: CASSPVGLPGTRFYNEQFF.

The chain has TRBV27 and TRBJ2-7, with TRBD2 matching 8 bases. The CDR3 has 19 amino acids. Germline V lookup: CDR1 MNHEY, CDR2 SMNVEV (reference sequence). V lost 5 bases, J lost 3 bases, and 21 bases stayed unmatched. CDR3 in amino acids: CASSPRLSPILAEVYEQYF. The CDR3 DNA follows: TGTGCCAGCAGTCCACGACTTAGCCCGATACTAGCGGAGGTCTACGAGCAGTACTTC.

This clone was seen ten or more times. V usage is TRBV7-9 and J usage is TRBJ1-4; D perhaps matches TRBD1 (6 bases). The germline V gene has CDR1 SEHNR and CDR2 FQNEAQ (reference sequence). Trimming took off 5 bases at V and 5 bases at J, with 12 bases between the two ends. The CDR3 length is 14 residues. Here the CDR3 reads CASSRGQRNEKLFF. In nucleotides, the CDR3 is TGTGCCAGCAGCCGGGGACAACGAAATGAAAAACTGTTTTTT.

This rearrangement joins TRBV7-8 to TRBJ2-3, with 16 bases fitting TRBD2. Trimming removed 2 bases from V and 6 bases from J; junction bases left unmatched: 14. Per the germline V gene, CDR1 is SGHVS and CDR2 is FQNEAQ. This CDR3 spans 20 amino acids. The CDR3 DNA follows: TGTGCCAGCAGCTTAAAGAGGGGGACTAGCGGGAGGGCCACACCGGATACGCAGTATTTT. It encodes CASSLKRGTSGRATPDTQYF.

This clone was recorded only once. The chain couples TRBV5-1 to TRBJ2-5; possibly TRBD2 for D (5 bases). The germline V gene encodes CDR1 SGHRS and CDR2 YFSETQ. The CDR3 extends over 14 amino acids. Trimming shortened V by 7 bases and J by 1 base, and 14 bases separated the two germline ends. The chain's CDR3 is CASGRAGTQETQYF. Written as DNA, the CDR3 is TGCGCCAGCGGGCGGGCGGGTACCCAAGAGACCCAGTACTTC.

The chain combines TRBV12-3 or TRBV12-4 with TRBJ1-1, with TRBD1 identical over 7 bases. J gave up 5 bases and V 6 bases, and 6 bases lay outside the gene matches. The CDR3 sequence is 13 residues long. Here the CDR3 DNA reads TGTGCCAGCAGGCCGACAGGGAAAACTGAAGCTTTCTTT. Translated: CASRPTGKTEAFF.

V gene TRBV29-1 combines with J gene TRBJ2-3, with 7 positions matching TRBD2. Germline CDR1 and CDR2: SQVTM and ANQGSEA. V was pared by 7 bases and J by 9 bases, with 4 bases of the junction left unmatched. CDR3 length: 10 residues. CDR3 in DNA: TGCAGCGGTGGGCGGGAGACGCAGTATTTT. This gives the protein CSGGRETQYF.

This rearrangement joins TRBV19 to TRBJ1-4; no firm D call. Between the trimmed V and J ends, which lost 5 bases and 0 bases, there was a span of 10 bases. There are 15 residues in the CDR3. Germline assignment: CDR1 LNHDA and CDR2 SQIVND (reference sequence). CDR3 DNA sequence: TGTGCCAGTAGTTCTCTCTCTGCAACTAATGAAAAACTGTTTTTT. The encoded protein is CASSSLSATNEKLFF.

The genes are TRBV7-2 and TRBJ2-1; tentatively, D is TRBD2 (6 bases). This CDR3 is 15 amino acids long. The V end lost 5 bases, the J end lost 8 bases, and 19 bases lay between the germline ends. CDR1 SGHTA and CDR2 FQGNSA come from the germline V gene. CDR3 coding DNA: TGTGCCAGCAGCCCGGGGGAGTTGGTTGTCGATGAGCAGTTCTTC. This encodes CASSPGELVVDEQFF.

This clone has a count of ten or more. V is TRBV24-1 and J is TRBJ2-1, with D perhaps TRBD2 (6 bases). Germline V gene sequence: CDR1 KGHDR, CDR2 SFDVKD. The CDR3 contains 15 residues. Trimming shortened V by 4 bases and J by 5 bases, and 14 bases separated the two germline ends. The CDR3 coding sequence is TGTGCCACCAGTGACGCGGGAAGGGAGCACAATGAGCAGTTCTTC. This encodes CATSDAGREHNEQFF.

This clone has just a few counts. This chain uses TRBV7-9 with TRBJ1-2, with D perhaps matching TRBD1 (6 bases). The CDR3 has 12 residues. Between the trimmed V and J ends, which lost 5 bases and 10 bases, there was a span of 14 bases. Germline assignment: CDR1 SEHNR and CDR2 FQNEAQ (reference sequence). This chain's CDR3 is CASSPSRQAYTF. CDR3 bases: TGTGCCAGCAGCCCTTCTCGACAGGCCTACACCTTC. Complete variable domain (other parts from reference TRBV7-9 and TRBJ1-2): DTGVSQNPRHKITKRGQNVTFRCDPISEHNRLYWYRQTLGQGPEFLTYFQNEAQLEKSRLLSDRFSAERPKGSFSTLEIQRTEQGDSAMYLCASSPSRQAYTFGSGTRLTVV.

The rearrangement uses TRBV3-1 (or the pseudogene TRBV3-2) and TRBJ2-2, with no clear D. CDR3 length: 15 residues. The germline V gene has CDR1 LGHDT and CDR2 YNNKEL (reference sequence). V was trimmed by 3 bases and J by 1 base, leaving 9 bases between them. CDR3 loop: CASSHPRLNTGELFF. The CDR3 DNA reads as TGTGCCAGCAGCCATCCACGGTTGAACACCGGGGAGCTGTTTTTT.

The gene calls are TRBV6-5 and TRBJ1-2, with D possibly TRBD1 on 6 matching bases. Between the trimmed V and J ends, which lost 6 bases and 3 bases, there was a span of 14 bases. CDR1 and CDR2 (germline): MNHEY, SVGAGI. The CDR3 loop spans 14 amino acids. The CDR3 region is CASSLRQDHYGYTF. CDR3 DNA: TGTGCCAGCAGCTTAAGACAGGACCACTATGGCTACACCTTC.

The table lists this clone with a few counts. The chain joins TRBV7-2 to TRBJ2-1; D perhaps matches TRBD2 (7 bases). V was pared by 4 bases and J by 7 bases, with 14 bases between. This CDR3 is built from 14 residues. The V gene's germline CDR1 is SGHTA and CDR2 FQGNSA. The CDR3 DNA sequence: TGTGCCAGCAGCTCGGGGGGTACAGGGAATGAGCAGTTCTTC. The encoded protein is CASSSGGTGNEQFF.

This clone was found a few times. The V and J genes are TRBV5-4 and TRBJ2-5; the match to TRBD2 covers 7 bases. This CDR3 has 12 amino acids. The germline V gene encodes CDR1 SGHNT and CDR2 YYREEE (reference sequence). V trimming: 7 bases; J trimming: 5 bases; junction bases outside the gene matches: 5. CDR3 bases: TGTGCCAGCCATTCGGGGGGTGAGACCCAGTACTTC. It translates to CASHSGGETQYF.

The V gene is TRBV29-1, the J gene TRBJ1-1, with TRBD1 as a possible D gene (5 bases). This CDR3 has 12 residues. Trimming cost V 5 bases and J 4 bases, with 11 bases left between them. In germline, CDR1 is SQVTM, CDR2 ANQGSEA. The CDR3 reads CSVKGRATEAFF. DNA of the CDR3: TGCAGCGTTAAGGGCAGGGCCACTGAAGCTTTCTTT. The variable domain in full, with the rest retrieved from reference TRBV29-1 and TRBJ1-1, is SAVISQKPSRDICQRGTSLTIQCQVDSQVTMMFWYRQQPGQSLTLIATANQGSEATYESGFVIDKFPISRPNLTFSTLTVSNMSPEDSSIYLCSVKGRATEAFFGQGTRLTVV.

The chain employs TRBV4-1 and TRBJ2-3; D may be TRBD2 (6 bases). Trimming removed 4 bases from V and 0 bases from J, with 14 bases in between. Germline V gene sequence: CDR1 MGHRA, CDR2 YSYEKL. CDR3 length equals 16 residues. CDR3 protein: CASSPLKGTSTDTQYF. The CDR3 nucleotides read TGCGCCAGCAGCCCACTAAAGGGGACTAGCACAGATACGCAGTATTTT.

The rearrangement joins TRBV4-1 to TRBJ2-3, with 8 bases that match TRBD2. Per the germline V gene, CDR1 is MGHRA and CDR2 is YSYEKL. The V and J ends lost 5 bases and 4 bases, in that order; junction bases with no gene match: 11. This CDR3 has 16 amino acids. CDR3 sequence: CASSKTGTSHADTQYF. CDR3 sequence (DNA): TGCGCCAGCAGCAAGACCGGGACTAGTCATGCAGATACGCAGTATTTT.

The CDR3 reads CASSLLAGGISEQFF. In DNA, the CDR3 is TGTGCCAGCAGCTTACTAGCGGGGGGTATCAGTGAGCAGTTCTTC. This chain connects TRBV7-3 to TRBJ2-1; 11 positions match TRBD2. Per germline, CDR1 SGHTA and CDR2 FQGTGA. CDR3 length: 15 residues. Trimming took 2 bases from V and 9 from J; bases not matched to a gene: 6.

The chain combines TRBV27 with TRBJ2-7; 8 bases agree with TRBD2. CDR1 is MNHEY, CDR2 SMNVEV, per germline (reference sequence). V trimming: 4 bases; J trimming: 6 bases; junction bases outside the gene matches: 8. The CDR3 consists of 14 residues. This chain's CDR3 is CASSSGLALGEQYF. The DNA for the CDR3 is TGTGCCAGCAGTTCAGGACTAGCATTGGGCGAGCAGTACTTC.

The genes are TRBV4-1 and TRBJ2-6; TRBD2 aligns across 13 bases. The CDR3 is made up of 21 amino acids. With 0 bases clipped from V and 2 bases from J, the junction kept 10 bases outside the gene matches. Germline assignment: CDR1 MGHRA and CDR2 YSYEKL. CDR3: CASSQDRMTSGRLAGANVLTF. The CDR3 DNA reads TGCGCCAGCAGCCAAGATCGTATGACTAGCGGGAGGCTCGCTGGGGCCAACGTCCTGACTTTC.

The chain carries TRBV28 and TRBJ1-4; D gene unclear. V lost 2 bases and J lost 4, with 8 bases in between. The CDR3 has 14 amino acids. Germline CDR1 reads MDHEN; CDR2 reads SYDVKM. The CDR3 loop is CASSLGGFNEKLFF. In DNA form, the CDR3 reads TGTGCCAGCAGTTTAGGAGGGTTTAATGAAAAACTGTTTTTT.

The chain carries TRBV4-1 and TRBJ1-4; 9 nucleotides align to TRBD1. The V gene end was trimmed by 4 bases and the J gene end by 0 bases; junction bases not matched to a gene: 12. The CDR3 is 19 residues long. CDR1 and CDR2 from the germline V gene are MGHRA and YSYEKL. The CDR3 sequence: CASSLRTGVLGATNEKLFF. DNA for the CDR3: TGCGCCAGCAGCCTCCGGACAGGGGTATTGGGTGCAACTAATGAAAAACTGTTTTTT.